This T cell receptor beta chain was captured by sequencing in a study of blood T cell repertoires in COVID-19. Assay used: immunoSEQ multiplex PCR; TCRdb lists only in-frame clones, some missing. The sample has about 110,000 clones, 88% seen once. The clonotype comes from a human donor in a cohort sampled during active COVID-19. The sequencing sample was made of peripheral blood.

This chain's CDR3 is CASSPRQGLNTEAFF. In DNA, the CDR3 is TGCGCCAGCAGCCCTAGACAGGGTCTGAACACTGAAGCTTTCTTT. The chain has TRBV10-1 and TRBJ1-1; TRBD1 matches 7 bases. The CDR3 runs to 15 residues. CDR1 and CDR2 from the germline V gene are WNHNN and SYGVQD (reference sequence). V dropped 6 bases and J dropped 0; count of bases not matched to a gene: 7.